The sequence of this T cell receptor (beta chain) was determined in a study of regulatory T cells in long-lasting Graves disease. Points from the study as a whole: Gene preferences differed: TRBV28, TRBJ1-2, TRBJ2-5 in persistent cases.

To note about this clonotype: Its antigen is not identified. Germline is not matched at one junction end, which may reflect a read error.

In building TCR beta libraries, iRepertoire HTBI primers were used together with Arm-PCR of CDR3 regions. MiXCR, applied by TCRdb to the multiplex PCR reads, yields one record per CDR3 protein. The sample includes some 600,000 distinct CDR3 sequences, 16% of them seen just once. As to time point: newly diagnosed GD, antithyroid drugs for less than 3 months. Preparation of the TCR library used RNA extracted from PBMCs. The CDR3 is made up of 16 amino acids. The data also belong to a second study, concerning T cells in Graves' hyperthyroidism and ophthalmopathy.

This sample comprised peripheral blood mononuclear cells (PBMCs), obtained at new diagnosis, from a patient treated with antithyroid drugs. The receptor was derived from a man aged 18 to 29 with Graves disease. The chain has TRBV12-3 or TRBV12-4 and TRBJ2-5; D is undetermined. CDR3 sequence reads: CASSLSGGLSQGTQYF. The CDR3, as DNA: TGTGCCAGCAGTTTATCGGGCGGATTATCACAAGGGACCCAGTACTTC.